The 11 T cell receptor beta chains below all came from one sample that was sequenced in a study of OX40 agonist ivuxolimab in advanced cancers. TCRdb's copy holds only in-frame clones and misses some; the assay was immunoSEQ multiplex PCR. The sample lists about 62,000 clones, approximately 88% occurring once. Source: CD4+ or CD8+ T cells sorted from blood, taken in a trial of the OX40 agonist ivuxolimab. The receptor source for this set is an adult with an advanced solid tumor such as melanoma, head and neck, liver or kidney cancer.

The rearrangement uses TRBV18 and TRBJ2-3, with unresolved D. V was cut by 1 base and J by 0 bases, with 5 bases left in between. The germline gives CDR1 KGHSH, CDR2 LQKENI. The CDR3 contains 14 residues. The CDR3 coding sequence is TGTGCCAGCTCACCACGATCTAGCACAGATACGCAGTATTTT. This translates into CASSPRSSTDTQYF.

The chain combines TRBV4-3 with TRBJ2-7, with D possibly being TRBD2 (6 bases). Germline V gives CDR1 LGHNA, CDR2 YSLEER. The CDR3 runs to 13 residues. V shed 0 bases and J shed 6 bases, with 9 bases lying between them. CDR3 nucleotides: TGCGCCAGCAGCCAAGATCGGGGGTTCGAGCAGTACTTC. It codes for CASSQDRGFEQYF.

This chain links TRBV10-3 with TRBJ2-7, with TRBD2 matching over 7 bases. The CDR3 is 13 amino acids. V lost 9 bases to trimming and J lost 3 bases; unmatched junction nucleotides: 8. Per the germline V gene, CDR1 is ENHRY and CDR2 is SYGVKD. As DNA, the CDR3 is TGTGCCATTGGACTAGACGAACGCTACGAGCAGTACTTC. Its translation: CAIGLDERYEQYF.

V and J are TRBV15 and TRBJ2-7; TRBD2 agrees at 8 bases. After removal of 0 bases from V and 5 bases from J, the junction contained 6 bases not matched to a gene. The CDR3 loop spans 15 amino acids. Per germline, CDR1 LNHNV and CDR2 YYDKDF (reference sequence). CDR3 sequence: CATSRDGGAGDEQYF. The DNA for the CDR3 is TGTGCCACCAGCAGAGACGGGGGGGCAGGCGACGAGCAGTACTTC.

The chain carries TRBV7-8 and TRBJ1-3; D gene ambiguous. The germline CDR1 and CDR2 sequences are SGHVS and FQNEAQ. There are 16 residues in the CDR3. V was cut by 5 bases and J by 0 bases, with 14 bases left in between. The CDR3 DNA sequence: TGTGCCAGCAGCCTGGATGAACAGCGCTCTGGAAACACCATATATTTT. It is translated as CASSLDEQRSGNTIYF.

Points on this clone: One junction end does not reproduce the germline sequence, and a read error may be involved. The chain employs TRBV29-1 and TRBJ1-6; no clear D gene. This CDR3 is built from 15 residues. Germline CDR1 and CDR2: SQVTM and ANQGSEA. CDR3 DNA sequence: TGCAGCGTAAGTCGCGACTTGAACCCGAATTCACCCCCCCACTTT. Amino acid sequence: CSVSRDLNPNSPPHF.

In nucleotides, the CDR3 is TGTGCCAGTAGTAAAAGGACTAGCAGAGTATACACAGATACGCAGTATTTT. As protein: CASSKRTSRVYTDTQYF. This chain uses TRBV19 with TRBJ2-3, with 8 nucleotides matching TRBD2. In germline, CDR1 is LNHDA, CDR2 SQIVND (reference sequence). There are 17 residues in the CDR3. V trimming: 4 bases; J trimming: 2 bases; junction bases outside the gene matches: 11.

The genes are TRBV10-2 and TRBJ1-5; D unresolved. V lost 3 bases, J lost 5 bases, and 5 bases lay in between. The CDR3 runs to 12 residues. Germline V gives CDR1 WSHSY, CDR2 SAAADI. CDR3 DNA sequence: TGCGCCAGCAGTGACGGACATCAGCCCCAGCATTTT. Its translation: CASSDGHQPQHF.

CDR3 loop: CASSSEVNTEAFF. For the CDR3, the DNA is TGTGCCAGCAGCTCAGAGGTGAACACTGAAGCTTTCTTT. The V call is TRBV11-3, the J call TRBJ1-1, with D uncertain. Between the trimmed V and J ends, which lost 4 bases and 0 bases, there was a span of 6 bases. The CDR3 sequence is 13 residues long. Germline CDR1 SGHNT, CDR2 YENEEA.

The rearrangement joins TRBV5-8 to TRBJ2-3, with D perhaps matching TRBD2 (6 bases). Germline V gene data show CDR1 as SGHTS and CDR2 as YDEGEE. The CDR3 consists of 14 residues. Trimming took off 2 bases at V and 0 bases at J, with 7 bases between the two ends. CDR3: CASSLAGSTDTQYF. DNA for the CDR3: TGTGCCAGCAGCTTAGCGGGTAGCACAGATACGCAGTATTTT.

There are a few counts of this clone. This chain connects TRBV19 to TRBJ1-5, with a tentative D call TRBD1 (6 bases). Between the trimmed V and J ends, which lost 8 bases and 5 bases, there was a span of 13 bases. CDR1 is LNHDA and CDR2 is SQIVND in the germline V gene (reference sequence). CDR3 length equals 13 residues. The chain's CDR3 is CASCWTVDQPQHF. The CDR3 region has the DNA TGTGCCAGTTGTTGGACAGTTGATCAGCCCCAGCATTTT.